The 18 T cell receptor beta chains presented below share a single source sample, sequenced in a study of vaccination and CD4 T cells after COVID-19 (dated by TCRdb to 2022 to 2024). What this sample's treatment or condition label stands for: roughly 11-day PBMC culture with coronavirus spike peptide pools or control peptides (ViraFEST assay). Libraries were made using PCR. The instrument was an Illumina iSeq 100. At the Johns Hopkins FTIC core, DNA from the cultured CD4+ T cells underwent TCR sequencing with the Oncomine TCR Beta short-read assay. TCRdb reworked the public reads: Q25 trimming with fastp, MiXCR clone assembly, productive beta chains retained. Identical CDR3 proteins give one entry, which carries the most common genes and DNA. The sample has over 15,000 distinct CDR3 sequences on record, around three quarters of them singletons. The top ten clonotypes cover approximately 11% of the sample.

These receptors lack a known antigen. Source material: CD4+ T cells from blood, cultured in vitro. All receptors come from a human donor who had recovered from COVID-19.

This clonotype was counted a few times. The CDR3 DNA reads as TGTGCCAGCAGCTTCACTGCAGGGTCCGGCTATGGCTACACCTTC. This codes for CASSFTAGSGYGYTF. The chain carries TRBV7-2 and TRBJ1-2; weak D call: TRBD1 (5 bases). The germline V and J ends were trimmed by 3 bases and 4 bases, with 15 bases remaining between them. Germline V gene data show CDR1 as SGHTA and CDR2 as FQGNSA. This CDR3 is 15 amino acids long.

This clonotype was detected only a few times. The J gene is TRBJ1-5, the V gene TRBV7-9; D remains unclear. This CDR3 region has 15 residues. CDR1 and CDR2 (germline): SEHNR, FQNEAQ (reference sequence). Trimming took off 5 bases at V and 3 bases at J, with 14 bases between the two ends. The CDR3 bases are TGTGCCAGCAGCCCCTTGCGGCAGACCAATCAGCCCCAGCATTTT. Residues: CASSPLRQTNQPQHF.

This rearrangement joins TRBV28 to TRBJ1-5; D possibly corresponds to TRBD1 (6 bases). Germline-derived CDR1 and CDR2 are MDHEN and SYDVKM. V lost 9 bases to trimming and J lost 7 bases, with 19 bases between them. The CDR3 has 14 residues. The DNA for the CDR3 is TGTGCCAGTTTACGACAGGCGGGCGGCCAGCCCCAGCATTTT. It codes for CASLRQAGGQPQHF.

This sequence joins TRBV12-3 or TRBV12-4 and TRBJ1-1; 7 bases are shared with TRBD1. The CDR3 spans 13 residues. V lost 7 bases to trimming and J lost 12 bases; unmatched junction nucleotides: 14. This CDR3 is CASNKMGQSSSFF. In DNA form, the CDR3 reads TGTGCCAGCAACAAAATGGGACAGAGTTCATCTTTCTTT.

The CDR3 DNA is TGTGCCAGTAGTAGACCTTCCAACGGGGGGGCAATAGATGGCTACACCTTC. Translation gives CASSRPSNGGAIDGYTF. The J gene is TRBJ1-2, the V gene TRBV19; a possible D gene is TRBD1 (6 bases). Trimming stripped 4 bases from V and 6 bases from J, with 24 bases between. Germline V gene lookup returns CDR1 LNHDA and CDR2 SQIVND (reference sequence). The CDR3 sequence is 17 residues long.

The sample holds one count of this clonotype. V is TRBV28 and J is TRBJ1-1, with a tentative D call TRBD1 (5 bases). Germline V lookup: CDR1 MDHEN, CDR2 SYDVKM. The CDR3 runs to 14 residues. The V gene lost 4 bases and the J gene lost 1 base, with 10 bases spanning the gap. CDR3 coding DNA: TGTGCCAGCAGTTCCAGGGCCGAGAACACTGAAGCTTTCTTT. It is translated as CASSSRAENTEAFF.

The rearrangement links TRBV7-9 to TRBJ1-2, with D hard to call. The CDR3 length is 16 residues. From germline, CDR1 is SEHNR and CDR2 FQNEAQ (reference sequence). The V gene lost 5 bases and the J gene lost 0 bases, with 16 bases spanning the gap. CDR3 bases: TGTGCCAGCAGCGACATCATTGGTCAGACTAACTATGGCTACACCTTC. Its protein product is CASSDIIGQTNYGYTF.

A single count supports this clonotype. J is TRBJ2-5 and V is TRBV5-1, with a tentative D call TRBD1 (5 bases). CDR1 and CDR2 from the germline V gene are SGHRS and YFSETQ. Trimming left V 5 bases short and J 4 bases short, with 12 bases between. This CDR3 spans 13 amino acids. The DNA for the CDR3 is TGCGCCAGCAGTCGACAGACGGGAGAGACCCAGTACTTC. It yields the protein CASSRQTGETQYF.

This sequence joins TRBV7-3 and TRBJ2-2; 10 bases are shared with TRBD1. V dropped 5 bases and J dropped 4; count of bases not matched to a gene: 4. This CDR3 has 15 residues. Germline values: CDR1 SGHTA, CDR2 FQGTGA. In DNA, the CDR3 is TGTGCCAGCAGCCCTCGGACAGGGGGCACCGGGGAGCTGTTTTTT. It is translated as CASSPRTGGTGELFF.

This clonotype came up a few times. The genes are TRBV7-2 and TRBJ1-2; weak D call: TRBD1 (6 bases). This CDR3 spans 13 amino acids. V shed 8 bases and J shed 7 bases, with 17 bases lying between them. Per germline, CDR1 SGHTA and CDR2 FQGNSA. Written as DNA, the CDR3 is TGTGCCAGCGGCGTCCAAAGGGGGGCTGGCTACACCTTC. It yields the protein CASGVQRGAGYTF.

The rearrangement links TRBV20-1 to TRBJ1-2; possible D gene TRBD1, 6 bases. Trimming removed 5 bases from V and 4 bases from J, with 17 bases in between. The CDR3 sequence is 14 residues long. Germline values: CDR1 DFQATT, CDR2 SNEGSKA (reference sequence). The CDR3 bases are TGCAGTGCTCGGTTCCGGACAGAAAGCTATGGCTACACCTTC. Residues: CSARFRTESYGYTF.

The chain is built from TRBV6-5 and TRBJ1-2; D might be TRBD1 (5 bases). Trimming took 2 bases from V and 8 from J, leaving 9 bases between them. Germline values: CDR1 MNHEY, CDR2 SVGAGI. The length of the CDR3 is 12 residues. The CDR3 loop reads CASSYGPGGYTF. The CDR3 nucleotides are TGTGCCAGCAGTTACGGGCCAGGGGGCTACACCTTC.

This chain uses TRBV19 with TRBJ1-2; 8 nucleotides match TRBD1. Germline CDR1 and CDR2: LNHDA and SQIVND (reference sequence). The CDR3 covers 12 residues. V shed 5 bases and J 8 bases; nucleotides not matched to a gene: 4. The DNA of the CDR3 is TGTGCCAGTAGTGACCGACAGGGGGGCTACACCTTC. Its translation: CASSDRQGGYTF. Using reference TRBV19 and TRBJ1-2 for the parts outside the CDR3, the full variable domain is DGGITQSPKYLFRKEGQNVTLSCEQNLNHDAMYWYRQDPGQGLRLIYYSQIVNDFQKGDIAEGYSVSREKKESFPLTVTSAQKNPTAFYLCASSDRQGGYTFGSGTRLTVV.

CDR3 nucleotide sequence: TGTGCCAGCAGCTTCTTAGGATCGCCTAACGAGCAGTACTTC. As protein: CASSFLGSPNEQYF. The J gene is TRBJ2-7, the V gene TRBV7-3; D is ambiguous. V was trimmed by 3 bases and J by 5 bases, leaving 14 bases between them. In germline, CDR1 is SGHTA, CDR2 FQGTGA. The CDR3 loop spans 14 amino acids. Full variable domain (remainder filled in from reference TRBV7-3 and TRBJ2-7): GAGVSQTPSNKVTEKGKYVELRCDPISGHTALYWYRQSLGQGPEFLIYFQGTGAADDSGLPNDRFFAVRPEGSVSTLKIQRTERGDSAVYLCASSFLGSPNEQYFGPGTRLTVT.

The V and J genes are TRBV27 and TRBJ1-5; no firm D call. This CDR3 is built from 15 residues. CDR1 MNHEY and CDR2 SMNVEV come from the germline V gene (reference sequence). V dropped 0 bases and J dropped 7 bases, with 13 bases sitting between them. The CDR3 reads CASSLSRPERQPQHF. Written as DNA, the CDR3 is TGTGCCAGCAGTTTATCCAGACCGGAGCGGCAGCCCCAGCATTTT.

The J gene is TRBJ2-5, the V gene TRBV20-1, with D unclear. CDR3 size: 15 residues. V was shortened by 6 bases and J by 5 bases, with 22 bases between the two germline ends. Per germline, CDR1 DFQATT and CDR2 SNEGSKA (reference sequence). The CDR3, as DNA: TGCAGTGCCAGACCAGTTGTCGGTCCTGGGGAGACCCAGTACTTC. Residues: CSARPVVGPGETQYF.

V usage is TRBV20-1 and J usage is TRBJ1-5; D gene unclear. Per the germline V gene, CDR1 is DFQATT and CDR2 is SNEGSKA (reference sequence). V lost 0 bases to trimming and J lost 6 bases, with 18 bases between them. The CDR3 is made up of 16 amino acids. The CDR3 sequence is CSARDPILGGSQPQHF. In DNA form, the CDR3 reads TGCAGTGCTAGAGACCCGATCTTAGGAGGTAGTCAGCCCCAGCATTTT.

The gene calls are TRBV25-1 and TRBJ1-6; D gene unclear. Germline values: CDR1 MGHDK, CDR2 SYGVNS. V was cut by 5 bases and J by 7 bases, with 15 bases left in between. CDR3 length: 15 residues. CDR3 residues: CASSKGSGGNSPLHF. Written as DNA, the CDR3 is TGTGCCAGCAGTAAGGGATCAGGTGGCAATTCACCCCTCCACTTT.